Below are 21 T cell receptor beta chains sequenced from a single sample in a study of shared clonotypes between healthy human individuals. Profiled with immunoSEQ multiplex PCR; TCRdb holds only in-frame clones, not every one. The table shows roughly 380,000 clones, with roughly 96% occurring only once. Sequencing was carried out using memory CD8+ T cells sorted from blood. Specified subset: CD45RO+ cells pooled with CCR7-negative TemRA cells. The receptors were sampled from a man under 40 in good health.

The rearrangement links TRBV27 to TRBJ2-1, with a tentative D call TRBD2 (6 bases). The V gene lost 7 bases and the J gene lost 2 bases, with 18 bases spanning the gap. The CDR3 is 16 residues long. Germline-derived CDR1 and CDR2 are MNHEY and SMNVEV (reference sequence). The CDR3 loop is CASNTVRDFPYNEQFF. In nucleotides, the CDR3 is TGTGCCAGCAATACGGTCCGGGACTTTCCCTACAATGAGCAGTTCTTC.

The count of this clone is one. The V and J genes are TRBV13 and TRBJ2-7; D might be TRBD1 or TRBD2, each matching 5 bases. The ends were cut back, 1 base at V and 6 bases at J, with 10 bases in the middle. CDR1 and CDR2 (germline): PRHDT, FYEKMQ (reference sequence). This CDR3 has 13 amino acids. The CDR3 DNA follows: TGTGCCAGCAGCTTAGTTGGGGGAGCCGAGCAGTACTTC. The encoded protein is CASSLVGGAEQYF.

The V and J genes are TRBV7-3 and TRBJ2-1; D might be TRBD2 (5 bases). Germline assignment: CDR1 SGHTA and CDR2 FQGTGA. V was trimmed by 5 bases and J by 4 bases, leaving 15 bases between them. CDR3 length: 15 amino acids. The CDR3 DNA reads TGTGCCAGCAGCCCCGGGGTAGCGCTGTACAATGAGCAGTTCTTC. Translating gives CASSPGVALYNEQFF.

V gene TRBV21-1 combines with J gene TRBJ2-4. TRBV21-1 is a pseudogene. The CDR3 length is 16 residues. The CDR3 bases are TGTGCCAGCAGCAAAGGGGGAATACTAGCCAAAAACATTCAGTACTTC. Translated: CASSKGGILAKNIQYF.

The chain employs TRBV11-2 and TRBJ2-7; D may be TRBD1 (5 bases). This CDR3 comprises 13 residues. CDR1 and CDR2 from the germline V gene are SGHAT and FQNNGV. The V gene lost 2 bases and the J gene lost 7 bases, with 12 bases spanning the gap. Here the CDR3 DNA reads TGTGCCAGCAGCTTATGGGGCGACGGGGAGCAGTACTTC. It specifies CASSLWGDGEQYF.

This chain connects TRBV27 to TRBJ2-5; D is ambiguous. The V gene lost 5 bases and the J gene lost 5 bases, with 15 bases spanning the gap. There are 14 residues in the CDR3. CDR1 and CDR2 from the germline V gene are MNHEY and SMNVEV (reference sequence). CDR3 residues: CASSPLGPGETQYF. DNA of the CDR3: TGTGCCAGCAGTCCCCTCGGGCCTGGGGAGACCCAGTACTTC.

V is TRBV9 and J is TRBJ2-3, with 10 bases lining up with TRBD2. Germline trimming cut 4 bases from V and 3 bases from J; bases unmatched to any gene: 5. Per the germline V gene, CDR1 is SGDLS and CDR2 is YYNGEE. This CDR3 has 15 residues. In DNA form, the CDR3 reads TGTGCCAGCAGCTTAGGACTAGCGGAAACAGATACGCAGTATTTT. Translation: CASSLGLAETDTQYF.

The CDR3 sequence is CAIRGTSGTYEQYF. As DNA, the CDR3 is TGTGCCATCAGGGGGACTAGCGGTACCTACGAGCAGTACTTC. The genes are TRBV10-3 and TRBJ2-7; TRBD2 matches 11 bases. The CDR3 loop spans 14 amino acids. Per germline, CDR1 ENHRY and CDR2 SYGVKD. V lost 6 bases to trimming and J lost 2 bases; unmatched junction nucleotides: 3.

This chain connects TRBV29-1 to TRBJ2-1; perhaps TRBD1 as D (5 bases). The CDR3 sequence is 14 residues long. The V end was cut by 2 bases, the J end by 7 bases, with 15 bases between. Per germline, CDR1 SQVTM and CDR2 ANQGSEA. The CDR3 sequence is CSVETGFIGNEQFF. CDR3 DNA sequence: TGCAGCGTTGAAACAGGTTTTATAGGGAATGAGCAGTTCTTC.

The sample holds one count of this clone. J is TRBJ2-5 and V is TRBV23-1; D gene uncertain. TRBV23-1 belongs to the ORF category, with a function that is uncertain. This CDR3 comprises 13 residues. V lost 2 bases to trimming and J lost 5 bases, with 9 bases between them. The CDR3 reads CASSQKLAETQYF. In nucleotides, the CDR3 is TGCGCCAGCAGTCAAAAGCTTGCGGAGACCCAGTACTTC.

The rearrangement joins TRBV19 to TRBJ1-1; the D is unclear. Trimming took 3 bases from V and 6 from J, leaving 14 bases between them. Germline CDR1 reads LNHDA; CDR2 reads SQIVND (reference sequence). The CDR3 contains 14 residues. The CDR3 spells CASSIWIEGPEAFF. In nucleotides, the CDR3 is TGTGCCAGTAGTATTTGGATCGAAGGGCCTGAAGCTTTCTTT. Full variable domain (missing parts from reference TRBV19 and TRBJ1-1): DGGITQSPKYLFRKEGQNVTLSCEQNLNHDAMYWYRQDPGQGLRLIYYSQIVNDFQKGDIAEGYSVSREKKESFPLTVTSAQKNPTAFYLCASSIWIEGPEAFFGQGTRLTVV.

This clone appeared a single time. The chain combines TRBV12-5 with TRBJ2-2; the D gene is possibly TRBD2 (6 bases). Germline V gives CDR1 LGHNT, CDR2 FRNRAP. This CDR3 contains 17 residues. V was cut by 3 bases and J by 5 bases, with 19 bases left in between. The CDR3 bases are TGTGCTAGTGGTTTTAATCCTAGCGTGAGCCTTACCGGGGAGCTGTTTTTT. This sequence encodes CASGFNPSVSLTGELFF.

On this clone itself: The junction and the germline gene differ at one end; a read error may be behind it. The rearrangement links TRBV6-5 to TRBJ1-2; D gene uncertain. Germline CDR1 reads MNHEY; CDR2 reads SVGAGI. The CDR3 is made up of 13 amino acids. CDR3 DNA: TGTGCCAGCCGTTACGACGAGGTCTATGGCTACACCTTC. Amino acid sequence: CASRYDEVYGYTF.

For this clone: This likely comes from a read error, as the CDR3 has no conserved phenylalanine or tryptophan at its end. No DNA is shown, since the ends of the CDR3 on it are uncertain; the CDR3 is the one TCRdb lists. This chain uses TRBV6-5 with TRBJ2-4; the table assigns TRBD2, which was not confirmed against the DNA. 10 amino acids form the CDR3, both terminal residues included. CDR1 is MNHEY and CDR2 is SVGAGI in the germline V gene. CDR3 sequence: CASSYSKERI.

The V gene is TRBV15, the J gene TRBJ2-7; no clear D gene. Per the germline V gene, CDR1 is LNHNV and CDR2 is YYDKDF (reference sequence). The V end lost 2 bases, the J end lost 0 bases, and 17 bases lay between the germline ends. The CDR3 is made up of 17 amino acids. The CDR3 protein is CATSRSTRGISSYEQYF. The CDR3 nucleotides read TGTGCCACCAGCAGATCGACCCGCGGAATCAGCTCCTACGAGCAGTACTTC.

This rearrangement joins TRBV19 to TRBJ1-1; 9 bases line up with TRBD1. The trim removed 5 bases at V and 4 bases at J, leaving 5 bases unmatched. The CDR3 runs to 14 residues. Germline V CDR1 and CDR2: LNHDA, SQIVND (reference sequence). The CDR3 reads CASSPETGGTEAFF. The CDR3 DNA reads as TGTGCCAGTAGTCCAGAGACAGGGGGCACTGAAGCTTTCTTT. Based on the CDR3 plus reference TRBV19 and TRBJ1-1, the full variable domain is DGGITQSPKYLFRKEGQNVTLSCEQNLNHDAMYWYRQDPGQGLRLIYYSQIVNDFQKGDIAEGYSVSREKKESFPLTVTSAQKNPTAFYLCASSPETGGTEAFFGQGTRLTVV.

Only one count was recorded for this clone. The rearrangement joins TRBV5-1 to TRBJ2-7, with unresolved D. V shed 0 bases and J shed 2 bases, with 18 bases lying between them. CDR1 and CDR2 from the germline V gene are SGHRS and YFSETQ. The CDR3 totals 17 residues. The CDR3 DNA sequence: TGCGCCAGCAGCTTGGGGAAGCGATACCTCCCTCCCTACGAGCAGTACTTC. Residues: CASSLGKRYLPPYEQYF.

DNA of the CDR3: TGTGCCAGCCAAAGCGGACAGGGTCACTTTTCCGGAAACACCATATATTTT. Protein product: CASQSGQGHFSGNTIYF. The V and J genes are TRBV2 and TRBJ1-3; 8 bases agree with TRBD1. CDR1 is SNHLY and CDR2 is FYNNEI in the germline V gene. This CDR3 region has 17 residues. With V trimmed by 8 bases and J by 4 bases, 16 bases remained unmatched.

V gene TRBV6-5 combines with J gene TRBJ2-1; 7 positions match TRBD2. Germline CDR1 is MNHEY and CDR2 is SVGAGI. J lost 9 bases, V lost 6 bases, and 5 bases had no gene match. The CDR3 totals 12 residues. The CDR3 sequence is CASRPSSGEQFF. CDR3 sequence (DNA): TGTGCCAGCAGACCCTCTAGCGGTGAGCAGTTCTTC.

The chain joins TRBV5-6 to TRBJ2-7; D gene uncertain. V lost 1 base to trimming and J lost 3 bases, with 11 bases between them. This CDR3 has 14 residues. CDR1 and CDR2 (germline): SGHDT, YYEEEE. In DNA form, the CDR3 reads TGTGCCAGCAGCTTGTATCTCTCCCACTACGAGCAGTACTTC. Protein: CASSLYLSHYEQYF.

This chain connects TRBV29-1 to TRBJ2-3; 10 bases map to TRBD1. CDR3 length: 11 amino acids. The V gene end was trimmed by 7 bases and the J gene end by 14 bases; junction bases not matched to a gene: 9. Germline assignment: CDR1 SQVTM and CDR2 ANQGSEA. The CDR3 DNA sequence: TGCAGCGGTGGACAGGGGGTATTCCGGTATTTT. It translates to CSGGQGVFRYF.